A single sample is the source of the 27 T cell receptor beta chains below, sequenced in a study of regulatory T cells in long-lasting Graves disease. CDR3 regions were amplified by Arm-PCR using iRepertoire HTBI primers to build TCR beta libraries. TCRdb recomputed calls from the multiplex PCR reads with MiXCR, one row per CDR3 protein. This sample has 420,000 or so distinct CDR3 sequences, with 23% found just once. The time point denotes: persistent/refractory GD, antithyroid drugs over 5 years with positive TRAb. RNA from PBMCs was the source of the TCR library. Sequencing was performed on peripheral blood mononuclear cells (PBMCs), taken when the disease was refractory, from a patient treated with antithyroid drugs. The receptors come from a female donor with Graves disease.

The V and J genes are TRBV3-1 and TRBJ1-6; 10 nucleotides line up with TRBD1. This CDR3 region has 16 residues. Trimming cost V 2 bases and J 7 bases; bases outside gene matches: 5. CDR1 LGHDT and CDR2 YNNKEL come from the germline V gene (reference sequence). The CDR3, as DNA: TGTGCCAGCAGCCAACCCGGACAGGGGGGGAATTCACCCCTCCACTTT. It specifies CASSQPGQGGNSPLHF.

Points on this clonotype: Here the CDR3 omits its conserved ending phenylalanine or tryptophan, so a read error is the likely source. The chain joins TRBV30 to TRBJ1-1; unclear D gene. V gave up 5 bases and J gave up 0 bases, with 10 bases separating them. Germline V gene data show CDR1 as GTSNPN and CDR2 as SVGIG (reference sequence). This CDR3 is built from 13 residues. The CDR3 spells CAWRGLVNTEAFS. In nucleotides, the CDR3 is TGTGCCTGGCGAGGGTTAGTGAACACTGAAGCTTTCTCT.

The rearrangement uses TRBV27 and TRBJ1-2; D gene uncertain. The V gene lost 6 bases and the J gene lost 4 bases, with 12 bases spanning the gap. The germline V gene encodes CDR1 MNHEY and CDR2 SMNVEV (reference sequence). The CDR3 sequence is 13 residues long. The DNA of the CDR3 is TGTGCCAGCAGGCGATTGGACGCCTATGGCTACACCTTC. Translated: CASRRLDAYGYTF.

This clonotype was seen many times. The V gene is TRBV30, the J gene TRBJ1-1; D possibly corresponds to TRBD1 (5 bases). The germline CDR1 and CDR2 sequences are GTSNPN and SVGIG (reference sequence). The CDR3 spans 12 residues. Trimming shortened V by 8 bases and J by 4 bases, and 14 bases separated the two germline ends. DNA of the CDR3: TGTGCCGAGGGTGGGGCAGGCACTGAAGCTTTCTTT. Amino acid sequence: CAEGGAGTEAFF.

This clonotype came up many times. The chain employs TRBV15 and TRBJ1-1, with D maybe TRBD1 (6 bases). V was shortened by 7 bases and J by 4 bases, with 13 bases between the two germline ends. This CDR3 has 13 residues. Germline CDR1 reads LNHNV; CDR2 reads YYDKDF (reference sequence). CDR3 coding DNA: TGTGCCACCACCGTCTCGACAGGCACTGAAGCTTTCTTT. Translating gives CATTVSTGTEAFF. Variable domain in full (rest from reference TRBV15 and TRBJ1-1): DAMVIQNPRYQVTQFGKPVTLSCSQTLNHNVMYWYQQKSSQAPKLLFHYYDKDFNNEADTPDNFQSRRPNTSFCFLDIRSPGLGDTAMYLCATTVSTGTEAFFGQGTRLTVV.

This clonotype was counted ten times or more. The genes are TRBV28 and TRBJ2-5, with 7 positions matching TRBD2. J lost 6 bases, V lost 5 bases, and 12 bases had no gene match. CDR1 and CDR2 (germline): MDHEN, SYDVKM. The CDR3 covers 15 residues. Here the CDR3 reads CASSVTSVAVQTQYF. The CDR3 DNA reads as TGTGCCAGCAGTGTTACTAGCGTCGCGGTCCAGACCCAGTACTTC.

The chain combines TRBV4-2 with TRBJ2-7; TRBD1 aligns across 8 bases. The CDR3 spans 15 residues. In germline, CDR1 is LGHNA, CDR2 YNFKEQ. Germline trimming cut 0 bases from V and 3 bases from J; bases unmatched to any gene: 4. The CDR3 protein is CASSQDRDRNYEQYF. The DNA for the CDR3 is TGTGCCAGCAGCCAAGACCGGGACAGGAACTACGAGCAGTACTTC.

There are a few counts of this clonotype. V usage is TRBV20-1 and J usage is TRBJ1-1; 9 bases are shared with TRBD1. With 0 bases clipped from V and 1 base from J, the junction kept 0 bases outside the gene matches. The CDR3 runs to 14 residues. Germline CDR1 DFQATT, CDR2 SNEGSKA (reference sequence). The CDR3 region is CSAREDRGNTEAFF. The CDR3 DNA reads as TGCAGTGCTAGAGAGGACAGGGGGAACACTGAAGCTTTCTTT.

For the CDR3, the DNA is TGTGCCAGCAGCTTGGGTAGCGGGCAATACAATGAGCAGTTCTTC. The encoded protein is CASSLGSGQYNEQFF. The chain joins TRBV5-6 to TRBJ2-5; 7 nucleotides agree with TRBD2. The tail of the sequence fits TRBJ2-1 better, so the J call may be wrong. The CDR3 consists of 15 residues. Germline V gene sequence: CDR1 SGHDT, CDR2 YYEEEE.

The chain couples TRBV6-5 to TRBJ2-6; D is ambiguous. Germline assignment: CDR1 MNHEY and CDR2 SVGAGI. This CDR3 is built from 15 residues. The V and J ends lost 3 bases and 1 base respectively, with 7 bases between them. CDR3 residues: CASSYVGSGANVLTF. CDR3 nucleotide sequence: TGTGCCAGCAGTTATGTGGGATCTGGGGCCAACGTCCTGACTTTC.

This clonotype showed up many times. The DNA for the CDR3 is TGTGCCAGCAGTTTCCCCAAAGGCAATTACCTAGTTCAGCCCCAGCATTTT. This codes for CASSFPKGNYLVQPQHF. The chain has TRBV27 and TRBJ1-5; D gene unclear. The germline V and J ends were trimmed by 3 bases and 6 bases, with 21 bases remaining between them. The CDR3 has 17 residues. CDR1 is MNHEY, CDR2 SMNVEV, per germline (reference sequence).

This clonotype was recorded at least ten times. This chain uses TRBV7-2 with TRBJ1-2; D is uncertain. V lost 1 base, J lost 10 bases, and 16 bases lay in between. The CDR3 totals 14 residues. Germline lookup yields CDR1 SGHTA and CDR2 FQGNSA. The CDR3 reads CASSLDSQSRNYTF. DNA for the CDR3: TGTGCCAGCAGCTTAGATTCCCAGTCACGTAACTACACCTTC.

This clonotype was seen many times. The V and J genes are TRBV7-3 and TRBJ2-2; a weak D match, TRBD1 (5 bases). Germline V CDR1 and CDR2: SGHTA, FQGTGA. V was clipped by 0 bases and J by 1 base, with 12 bases between them. The CDR3 extends over 17 amino acids. CDR3 in DNA: TGTGCCAGCAGCTTAACGTCGGTGCAGGGGAACACCGGGGAGCTGTTTTTT. Translation gives CASSLTSVQGNTGELFF.

The gene calls are TRBV2 and TRBJ2-1; D not resolved. Germline V CDR1 and CDR2: SNHLY, FYNNEI. The CDR3 contains 12 residues. V lost 2 bases and J lost 9, with 8 bases in between. This CDR3 reads CASSELWGEQFF. The CDR3 bases are TGTGCCAGCAGTGAACTCTGGGGTGAGCAGTTCTTC. The complete variable domain, with remaining parts taken from reference TRBV2 and TRBJ2-1, reads EPEVTQTPSHQVTQMGQEVILRCVPISNHLYFYWYRQILGQKVEFLVSFYNNEISEKSEIFDDQFSVERPDGSNFTLKIRSTKLEDSAMYFCASSELWGEQFFGPGTRLTVL.

The rearrangement joins TRBV5-1 to TRBJ2-5; the D call may be TRBD1 or TRBD2 (5 bases each). CDR3 length: 14 amino acids. Per germline, CDR1 SGHRS and CDR2 YFSETQ. The V gene lost 4 bases and the J gene lost 5 bases, with 15 bases spanning the gap. The CDR3 sequence is CASSPGTPAETQYF. In DNA form, the CDR3 reads TGCGCCAGCAGCCCAGGGACCCCCGCGGAGACCCAGTACTTC.

The chain has TRBV4-1 and TRBJ1-3; 10 bases are shared with TRBD1. The germline V gene encodes CDR1 MGHRA and CDR2 YSYEKL. Losses at the gene ends were 3 bases for V and 0 bases for J; bases not matched to a gene: 5. This CDR3 spans 17 amino acids. CDR3 bases: TGCGCCAGCAGCCAGACGGACAGGGGGTTCTCTGGAAACACCATATATTTT. Translating gives CASSQTDRGFSGNTIYF.

This clonotype was observed a handful of times. The chain employs TRBV5-1 and TRBJ1-1; 7 positions match TRBD1. Trimming cost V 4 bases and J 5 bases; bases outside gene matches: 8. The CDR3 loop spans 14 amino acids. Germline V lookup: CDR1 SGHRS, CDR2 YFSETQ. CDR3 DNA sequence: TGCGCCAGCAGCATGACAGGGATGGGGACTGAAGCTTTCTTT. Its translation is CASSMTGMGTEAFF. The full variable domain, with the rest looked up from reference TRBV5-1 and TRBJ1-1, is KAGVTQTPRYLIKTRGQQVTLSCSPISGHRSVSWYQQTPGQGLQFLFEYFSETQRNKGNFPGRFSGRQFSNSRSEMNVSTLELGDSALYLCASSMTGMGTEAFFGQGTRLTVV.

In this sample, this clonotype turned up many times. At one end, the junction sequence differs from germline, possibly due to a read error. The CDR3 sequence is CASSESSGSSYEQHF. For the CDR3, the DNA is TGTGCCAGCAGTGAATCTAGCGGGAGCTCCTACGAGCAGCACTTC. The rearrangement uses TRBV2 and TRBJ2-7; the match to TRBD2 covers 10 bases. Germline values: CDR1 SNHLY, CDR2 FYNNEI. CDR3 size: 15 residues.

The rearrangement joins TRBV13 to TRBJ1-1, with 8 bases aligning to TRBD1. Germline CDR1 is PRHDT and CDR2 is FYEKMQ (reference sequence). The CDR3 runs 15 residues. V shed 7 bases, J shed 1 base, and the junction held 8 bases outside the gene matches. The CDR3 region is CASTKNRGRNTEAFF. CDR3 in DNA: TGTGCCAGCACCAAAAACAGGGGGAGGAACACTGAAGCTTTCTTT.

This clonotype was seen more than once but under ten times. The genes are TRBV20-1 and TRBJ1-1; unclear D gene. Per germline, CDR1 DFQATT and CDR2 SNEGSKA (reference sequence). CDR3 length: 13 amino acids. With 5 bases removed from V and 0 bases from J, the gap between germline ends came to 10 bases. CDR3 nucleotides: TGCAGTGCTTCCGGCACTATGAACACTGAAGCTTTCTTT. Protein: CSASGTMNTEAFF.

The chain recombines TRBV30 with TRBJ1-5; the D is unclear. The CDR3 covers 13 residues. V lost 3 bases and J lost 7, with 13 bases in between. CDR1 is GTSNPN and CDR2 is SVGIG in the germline V gene (reference sequence). DNA for the CDR3: TGTGCCTGGAGCGGATCTAAGAGCCAGCCCCAGCATTTT. This encodes CAWSGSKSQPQHF.

The rearrangement joins TRBV12-3 or TRBV12-4 to TRBJ2-7; the D gene is possibly TRBD1 (6 bases). The CDR3 is made up of 11 amino acids. V was trimmed by 5 bases and J by 6 bases, leaving 8 bases between them. Written as DNA, the CDR3 is TGTGCCAGCAGTACAGGGAGCGAGCAGTACTTC. Protein: CASSTGSEQYF.

V is TRBV7-9 and J is TRBJ1-2, with D tentatively TRBD1 (6 bases). Between the trimmed V and J ends, which lost 5 bases and 7 bases, there was a span of 14 bases. The germline gives CDR1 SEHNR, CDR2 FQNEAQ (reference sequence). This CDR3 region has 13 residues. The CDR3 is CASSPGTSSGYTF. CDR3 sequence (DNA): TGTGCCAGCAGCCCCGGGACAAGTAGTGGCTACACCTTC.

In DNA, the CDR3 is TGCGCCACCAGGGGGCCCCTCGGGGGGCCAAACTATGGCTACACCTTC. Translating it yields CATRGPLGGPNYGYTF. The chain combines TRBV5-1 with TRBJ1-2; 8 bases match TRBD1. CDR1 and CDR2 (germline): SGHRS, YFSETQ. There are 16 residues in the CDR3. J lost 2 bases, V lost 9 bases, and 15 bases had no gene match.

This chain uses TRBV7-9 with TRBJ2-7; D ambiguous. CDR3 length: 12 amino acids. Per the germline V gene, CDR1 is SEHNR and CDR2 is FQNEAQ (reference sequence). Trimming stripped 5 bases from V and 2 bases from J, with 7 bases between. CDR3 residues: CASSTEAYEQYF. CDR3 sequence (DNA): TGTGCCAGCAGCACGGAAGCCTACGAGCAGTACTTC.

This clonotype was detected a few times. The genes are TRBV6-5 and TRBJ1-1; D is undetermined. There are 14 residues in the CDR3. V lost 2 bases and J 0 bases, leaving 7 bases between the germline ends. CDR1 and CDR2 from the germline V gene are MNHEY and SVGAGI. CDR3 region: CASSYRPMNTEAFF. CDR3 DNA: TGTGCCAGCAGTTACCGGCCTATGAACACTGAAGCTTTCTTT.

This rearrangement joins TRBV4-2 to TRBJ1-2; no firm D call. Germline V gives CDR1 LGHNA, CDR2 YNFKEQ. Deletions cut 0 bases from V and 4 bases from J, with 12 bases between. The CDR3 extends over 15 amino acids. The CDR3 region has the DNA TGTGCCAGCAGCCAAGAATTTGCCAACTCCTATGGCTACACCTTC. Its protein is CASSQEFANSYGYTF.